The 21 T cell receptor beta chains below come from one sample, sequenced in a study of sequential checkpoint blockade in melanoma. This table comes from immunoSEQ multiplex PCR, and its TCRdb copy is limited to in-frame clones, with some not included. The table shows about 22,000 clones, with roughly 80% occurring only once. Treatment of the sample: randomized to nivolumab then ipilimumab (arm A) or the reverse (arm B). The input for sequencing was CD8+ T cells sorted from blood (inferred from file names), taken from a patient given nivolumab and ipilimumab in sequence. The receptor source for this set is a human donor with melanoma.

The rearrangement links TRBV4-1 to TRBJ1-5; D is perhaps TRBD1 (5 bases). The CDR3 has 13 residues. Trimming removed 4 bases at V and 6 bases at J, with 10 bases between. Per germline, CDR1 MGHRA and CDR2 YSYEKL. CDR3 DNA: TGCGCCAGCAGCCGGGACTTAAGTCAGCCCCAGCATTTT. The encoded protein is CASSRDLSQPQHF.

CDR3 in amino acids: CASSLPNAGGLSTDTQYF. The CDR3 coding sequence is TGTGCCAGCAGCTTACCGAATGCGGGGGGCCTAAGCACAGATACGCAGTATTTT. The chain recombines TRBV7-9 with TRBJ2-3; 8 bases map to TRBD2. Germline assignment: CDR1 SEHNR and CDR2 FQNEAQ (reference sequence). V lost 2 bases to trimming and J lost 0 bases; unmatched junction nucleotides: 10. This CDR3 contains 18 residues.

The genes are TRBV19 and TRBJ1-2, with a weak D call TRBD1 (5 bases). V was cut by 7 bases and J by 3 bases, with 18 bases left in between. CDR3 size: 15 residues. The germline CDR1 and CDR2 sequences are LNHDA and SQIVND (reference sequence). The CDR3 loop reads CASTPLAGYHYGYTF. Written as DNA, the CDR3 is TGTGCCAGTACCCCCCTCGCAGGGTATCACTATGGCTACACCTTC.

As to this clone: At one end the junction does not follow the germline gene, possibly because of a read error. The CDR3 protein is CASSLVHPALGSVF. CDR3 coding DNA: TGTGCCAGCAGCTTAGTACATCCGGCCCTCGGGTCGGTCTTC. The chain links TRBV7-9 to TRBJ2-4; the D is unclear. Germline assignment: CDR1 SEHNR and CDR2 FQNEAQ (reference sequence). The CDR3 consists of 14 residues.

This sequence joins TRBV4-1 and TRBJ2-7; 10 bases are shared with TRBD1. J was trimmed by 1 base and V by 5 bases; bases with no gene match: 5. Looked up from germline, CDR1 is MGHRA and CDR2 is YSYEKL. The CDR3 is 15 amino acids. DNA of the CDR3: TGCGCCAGCAGCTACAGGGACAGGGGTTCCTACGAGCAGTACTTC. As protein: CASSYRDRGSYEQYF.

The sample holds a few counts of this clone. Germline and junction disagree at one end, which may indicate a read error. The chain joins TRBV23-1 to TRBJ2-7; 7 nucleotides align to TRBD1. TRBV23-1 is designated an ORF whose function remains uncertain. There are 14 residues in the CDR3. The CDR3 nucleotides read TGCGCCAGCAGCCAATGGCAGGGGGTTGTCGAGCAGTACTTC. This sequence encodes CASSQWQGVVEQYF.

This clone was found a few times. This sequence joins TRBV2 and TRBJ2-1; D is perhaps TRBD1 (6 bases). Deletions cut 10 bases from V and 0 bases from J, with 19 bases between. Germline V CDR1 and CDR2: SNHLY, FYNNEI. CDR3 length equals 16 residues. CDR3 sequence reads: CATLYQGLSSYNEQFF. The CDR3 nucleotides are TGTGCCACCCTATATCAGGGGCTAAGCTCCTACAATGAGCAGTTCTTC.

V gene TRBV27 combines with J gene TRBJ2-7; D may be TRBD2 (6 bases). This CDR3 region has 13 residues. V was cut by 5 bases and J by 6 bases, with 14 bases left in between. The germline gives CDR1 MNHEY, CDR2 SMNVEV (reference sequence). This chain's CDR3 is CASSPHNGGEQYF. Written as DNA, the CDR3 is TGTGCCAGCAGTCCACACAACGGGGGCGAGCAGTACTTC.

The genes are TRBV6-4 and TRBJ1-5; D is uncertain. Trimming pared 8 bases from V and 1 base from J, leaving 15 bases between. Germline V gene lookup returns CDR1 MRHNA and CDR2 SNTAGT. The CDR3 spans 15 residues. The CDR3 here is CASLNVGGSNQPQHF. CDR3 nucleotides: TGTGCCAGCCTTAACGTGGGCGGGAGCAATCAGCCCCAGCATTTT.

The chain couples TRBV4-1 to TRBJ2-7; no clear D. The CDR3 sequence is 15 residues long. Deletions cut 1 base from V and 5 bases from J, with 15 bases between. CDR1 is MGHRA and CDR2 is YSYEKL in the germline V gene. The CDR3 DNA follows: TGCGCCAGCAGCCAAGTGAGGTACACCCGCAACGAGCAGTACTTC. Translation gives CASSQVRYTRNEQYF.

This clone has only one observation. The chain combines TRBV6-6 with TRBJ1-2; TRBD1 might be the D (5 bases). CDR3 length: 12 amino acids. V was pared by 6 bases and J by 8 bases, with 13 bases between. The germline CDR1 and CDR2 sequences are MNHNY and SVGAGI (reference sequence). The CDR3: CASRDMGGGYTF. CDR3 nucleotides: TGTGCCAGCAGAGATATGGGGGGGGGCTACACCTTC.

This clone has a single count. This rearrangement joins TRBV7-9 to TRBJ2-1; 8 bases match TRBD1. V lost 0 bases to trimming and J lost 5 bases; unmatched junction nucleotides: 6. Per germline, CDR1 SEHNR and CDR2 FQNEAQ (reference sequence). The CDR3 loop spans 16 amino acids. The CDR3 nucleotides read TGTGCCAGCAGCTTAGCGGACAGGGAATTCAACAATGAGCAGTTCTTC. Its translation: CASSLADREFNNEQFF.

CDR3: CASGFLRGGLGIQYF. CDR3 nucleotide sequence: TGTGCTAGTGGTTTCCTTCGTGGAGGGCTGGGCATTCAGTACTTC. This chain joins TRBV12-5 and TRBJ2-4; tentative D call: TRBD2 (6 bases). The V gene lost 3 bases and the J gene lost 9 bases, with 18 bases spanning the gap. Germline values: CDR1 LGHNT, CDR2 FRNRAP. This CDR3 comprises 15 residues.

The chain recombines TRBV21-1 with TRBJ2-7; the table's TRBD2 call for D was not verified on the DNA. TRBV21-1 is noted as a pseudogene. This CDR3 has 17 amino acids. The CDR3 DNA follows: TGTGCCAGCAGCAAATTTAGGCTAGCGGGAGGGGTCGGCGAGCAGTACTTC. Protein product: CASSKFRLAGGVGEQYF.

This clone ranks as medium-sized. The chain employs TRBV15 and TRBJ2-1; D not certain. CDR3 size: 15 residues. The germline gives CDR1 LNHNV, CDR2 YYDKDF (reference sequence). The ends were cut back, 0 bases at V and 7 bases at J, with 13 bases in the middle. This chain's CDR3 is CATSRDLGPGNEQFF. In DNA, the CDR3 is TGTGCCACCAGCAGAGATCTGGGCCCCGGAAATGAGCAGTTCTTC. Together with reference TRBV15 and TRBJ2-1, the CDR3 gives the full variable domain: DAMVIQNPRYQVTQFGKPVTLSCSQTLNHNVMYWYQQKSSQAPKLLFHYYDKDFNNEADTPDNFQSRRPNTSFCFLDIRSPGLGDTAMYLCATSRDLGPGNEQFFGPGTRLTVL.

This clone is a singleton in its sample. The V gene is TRBV10-1, the J gene TRBJ2-7, with 10 bases that match TRBD2. Looked up from germline, CDR1 is WNHNN and CDR2 is SYGVQD (reference sequence). CDR3 length: 15 amino acids. Trimming at V came to 3 bases and at J to 5 bases, leaving 7 bases not matched to a gene. The CDR3 bases are TGCGCCAGCAGTGAATCCCTAGCGGGAGTAGACGAGCAGTACTTC. Translated, it gives CASSESLAGVDEQYF.

This chain connects TRBV19 to TRBJ2-1, with 7 bases matching TRBD2. Per germline, CDR1 LNHDA and CDR2 SQIVND (reference sequence). The CDR3 is made up of 17 amino acids. The J segment lost 4 bases and the V segment lost 4 bases, leaving 13 bases of the junction unmatched. For the CDR3, the DNA is TGTGCCAGTAGTACGCTAACGAGGCTAGCGGATTACAATGAGCAGTTCTTC. Its protein is CASSTLTRLADYNEQFF.

V gene TRBV4-1 combines with J gene TRBJ2-7; 8 bases match TRBD2. Germline CDR1 is MGHRA and CDR2 is YSYEKL. V was pared by 2 bases and J by 7 bases, with 4 bases of the junction left unmatched. The CDR3 totals 13 residues. DNA of the CDR3: TGCGCCAGCAGCCAACGGGGGGGATGGGAGCAGTACTTC. It specifies CASSQRGGWEQYF.

In this sample, this clone turned up a few times. This chain links TRBV27 with TRBJ1-4; 7 nucleotides line up with TRBD1. Trimming removed 6 bases from V and 7 bases from J; junction bases left unmatched: 8. CDR1 is MNHEY and CDR2 is SMNVEV in the germline V gene (reference sequence). CDR3 length: 14 amino acids. CDR3 coding DNA: TGTGCCAGCAGCTATCGACAGGGCGGTGAAAAACTGTTTTTT. Protein sequence: CASSYRQGGEKLFF.

This sequence joins TRBV7-9 and TRBJ1-2, with unresolved D. The CDR3 has 13 residues. V lost 1 base and J lost 4, with 7 bases in between. Germline CDR1 reads SEHNR; CDR2 reads FQNEAQ (reference sequence). The CDR3 protein is CASSLDGPYGYTF. The CDR3 DNA is TGTGCCAGCAGCTTAGACGGTCCCTATGGCTACACCTTC.

V is TRBV11-2 and J is TRBJ1-1, with TRBD1 identical over 7 bases. Germline V lookup: CDR1 SGHAT, CDR2 FQNNGV. Trimming cost V 5 bases and J 1 base; bases outside gene matches: 10. This CDR3 is 16 amino acids long. This CDR3 reads CASSPEGGQRNTEAFF. The CDR3, as DNA: TGTGCCAGCAGCCCTGAAGGGGGACAGCGGAACACTGAAGCTTTCTTT. The full variable domain, with the rest looked up from reference TRBV11-2 and TRBJ1-1, is EAGVAQSPRYKIIEKRQSVAFWCNPISGHATLYWYQQILGQGPKLLIQFQNNGVVDDSQLPKDRFSAERLKGVDSTLKIQPAKLEDSAVYLCASSPEGGQRNTEAFFGQGTRLTVV.